Listed below are T cell receptor beta chains from one sample, sequenced in a study of blood T cell repertoires in COVID-19. Sequencing was performed with immunoSEQ multiplex PCR; in TCRdb, only in-frame clones are kept and a portion is missing. The sample gives 71,000 or so clones, about nine tenths of which show up once; approximately 8% is in the top ten. Sequenced: peripheral blood. These receptors originate from a man aged 45-65 years with active COVID-19. Both conserved end residues are part of each CDR3. The D gene is left open where the match is weak. Not every row has a clone size; where given, it reads once, few, many or a size class.

NA	TRBD2	TRBV9	TRBJ2-1	TGTGCCAGCAGCCAGCGGACTAGCGGGACGAATGAGCAGTTCTTC	CASSQRTSGTNEQFF
NA	NA	TRBV7-2	TRBJ2-3	TGTGCCAGCAGCTTAGACTTTGCGGCTAGCACAGATACGCAGTATTTT	CASSLDFAASTDTQYF
NA	NA	TRBV6-1	TRBJ1-2	TGTGCCAGCAGTGAAGATCCCACAGAGATAGGCTACACCTTC	CASSEDPTEIGYTF
NA	TRBD2	TRBV7-6	TRBJ2-3	TGTGCCAGCAGAGCCTTAGCGGGGAAGACGACAGATACGCAGTATTTT	CASRALAGKTTDTQYF
NA	TRBD1	TRBV14	TRBJ2-1	TGTGCCAGCAGCCAGGGTTTCTTGGTACAGGGGAGTTTGGGGCAGTTCTTC	CASSQGFLVQGSLGQFF
NA	TRBD2	TRBV7-6	TRBJ2-2	TGTGCCAGCAGCAGACCCCGCCCGGGGGGGCCGCTCGGGGAGCTGTTTTTT	CASSRPRPGGPLGELFF
once	NA	TRBV7-2	TRBJ2-3	TGTGCCAGCTCGGGCGGGGATACGCAGTATTTT	CASSGGDTQYF
once	TRBD1	TRBV28	TRBJ1-1	TGTGCCAGCAGTCTAGGACAGGGTGGCACTGAAGCTTTCTTT	CASSLGQGGTEAFF
NA	TRBD1	TRBV11-3	TRBJ2-3	TGTGCCAGCAGCTTGGACAGGCCCACAGATACGCAGTATTTT	CASSLDRPTDTQYF
NA	TRBD2	TRBV4-3	TRBJ2-7	TGCGCCAGCAGCCAAAGGGCGGGAGGCGGGTACGAGCAGTACTTC	CASSQRAGGGYEQYF
NA	TRBD2	TRBV3-1/TRBV3-2	TRBJ2-7	TGTGCCAGCAGCCGGCGGGCGGGAGGGCCCTACGAGCAGTACTTC	CASSRRAGGPYEQYF
NA	TRBD2	TRBV3-1/TRBV3-2	TRBJ2-1	TGTGCCAGCAGGGAAACTAGCGGGAGGTACAATGAGCAGTTCTTC	CASRETSGRYNEQFF
NA	NA	TRBV3-1/TRBV3-2	TRBJ2-5	TGTGCCAGCAGCCAAGATAACAGCCCAAGAGCCCAGTACTTC	CASSQDNSPRAQYF
NA	TRBD1	TRBV19	TRBJ1-1	TGTGCCAGTAGTATACCAGGGGGCGCAGGAACTGAAGCTTTCTTT	CASSIPGGAGTEAFF
NA	NA	TRBV20-1	TRBJ1-2	TGCAGTGCTAGTCTCCCCGGGATGAATGGCTACACCTTC	CSASLPGMNGYTF
NA	NA	TRBV5-6	TRBJ2-7	TGTGCCAGCCGCGGTTCACTTACCTACGAGCAGTACTTC	CASRGSLTYEQYF
once	TRBD1	TRBV6-2/TRBV6-3	TRBJ1-2	TGTGCCAGCAGTGCCGACAGGGATCTAGACTATGGCTACACCTTC	CASSADRDLDYGYTF
NA	NA	TRBV7-6	TRBJ2-3	TGTGCCAGCAGCCCCAGGGCTAGCACAGATACGCAGTATTTT	CASSPRASTDTQYF
few	TRBD2	TRBV6-5	TRBJ2-7	TGTGCCAGCACGTCTAGCGGGAACTACGAGCAGTACTTC	CASTSSGNYEQYF
NA	NA	TRBV6-2/TRBV6-3	TRBJ1-1	TGTGCCAGCAGTTCAAGGGAGGGAATCCCTGAAGCTTTCTTT	CASSSREGIPEAFF
NA	TRBD1	TRBV5-1	TRBJ2-1	TGCGCCAGCAGCCGGGACAGGGAATATGAGCAGTTCTTC	CASSRDREYEQFF
NA	NA	TRBV28	TRBJ1-1	TGTGCCAGCAGCCCTACGGGGATTTCGAACACTGAAGCTTTCTTT	CASSPTGISNTEAFF
NA	NA	TRBV29-1	TRBJ1-2	TGCAGCGGCAGGGTAAACTATGGCTACACCTTC	CSGRVNYGYTF
NA	TRBD2	TRBV5-1	TRBJ2-3	TGCGCCAGCAGCTTGTCGGGACTAGCGAGCACAGATACGCAGTATTTT	CASSLSGLASTDTQYF
NA	TRBD2	TRBV6-5	TRBJ2-5	TGTGCCAGCAGTCGCCTAAGCGGGGGAGGGACCCAGTACTTC	CASSRLSGGGTQYF
few	NA	TRBV6-6	TRBJ2-7	TGTGCCAGCAGAACCTCCGACAGCTACGAGCAGTACTTC	CASRTSDSYEQYF